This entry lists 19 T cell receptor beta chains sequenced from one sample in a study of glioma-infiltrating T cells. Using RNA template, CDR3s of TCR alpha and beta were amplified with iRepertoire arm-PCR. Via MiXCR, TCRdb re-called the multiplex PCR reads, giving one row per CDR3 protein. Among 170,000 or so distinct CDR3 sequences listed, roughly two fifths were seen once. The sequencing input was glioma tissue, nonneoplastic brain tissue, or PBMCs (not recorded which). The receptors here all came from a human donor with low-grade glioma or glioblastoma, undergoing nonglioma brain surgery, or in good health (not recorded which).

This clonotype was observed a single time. In DNA form, the CDR3 reads TGTGCCAGCAGGTCCGCCCGGGACAGGACTGTAAACACCATATATTTT. This encodes CASRSARDRTVNTIYF. This chain uses TRBV28 with TRBJ1-3; the match to TRBD1 covers 8 bases. With V trimmed by 6 bases and J by 6 bases, 13 bases remained unmatched. This CDR3 spans 16 amino acids. In germline, CDR1 is MDHEN, CDR2 SYDVKM.

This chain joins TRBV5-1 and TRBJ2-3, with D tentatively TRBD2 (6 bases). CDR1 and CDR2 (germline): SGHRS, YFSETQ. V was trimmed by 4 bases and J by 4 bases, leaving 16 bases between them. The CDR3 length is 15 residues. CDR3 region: CASSPIGGGADTQYF. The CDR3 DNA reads TGCGCCAGCAGCCCGATCGGGGGTGGGGCAGATACGCAGTATTTT.

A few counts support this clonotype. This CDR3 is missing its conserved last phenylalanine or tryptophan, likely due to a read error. CDR3 nucleotides: TGCGCCAGCAGCCAAGTTATGCGGGAGACCCAGTACTCC. It yields the protein CASSQVMRETQYS. The chain has TRBV4-1 and TRBJ2-5, with D unresolved. With 1 base removed from V and 5 bases from J, the gap between germline ends came to 8 bases. The CDR3 length is 13 residues. Germline CDR1 MGHRA, CDR2 YSYEKL.

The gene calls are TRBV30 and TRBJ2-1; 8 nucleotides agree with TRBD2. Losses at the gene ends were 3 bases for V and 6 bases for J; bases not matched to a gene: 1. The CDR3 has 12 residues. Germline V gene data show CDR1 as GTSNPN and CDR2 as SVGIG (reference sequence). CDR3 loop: CAWSLAGNEQFF. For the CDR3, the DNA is TGTGCCTGGAGCCTAGCGGGCAATGAGCAGTTCTTC.

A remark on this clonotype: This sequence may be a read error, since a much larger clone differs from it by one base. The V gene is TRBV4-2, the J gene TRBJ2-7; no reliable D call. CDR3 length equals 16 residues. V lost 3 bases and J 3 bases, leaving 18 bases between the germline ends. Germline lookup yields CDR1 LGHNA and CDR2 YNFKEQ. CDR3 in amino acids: CASSHYSSGRIYEQYF. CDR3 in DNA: TGTGCCAGCAGCCACTATTCCTCGGGCCGCATCTACGAGCAGTACTTC.

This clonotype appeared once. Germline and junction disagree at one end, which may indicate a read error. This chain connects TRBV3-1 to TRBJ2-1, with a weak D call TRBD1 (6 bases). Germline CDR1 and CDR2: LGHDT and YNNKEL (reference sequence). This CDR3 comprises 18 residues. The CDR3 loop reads CASSQEFDRYSGANVLNF. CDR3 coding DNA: TGTGCCAGCAGCCAAGAATTCGACAGGTACTCTGGGGCCAACGTCCTGAATTTC.

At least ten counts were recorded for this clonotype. The CDR3: CSARDVRFIITFF. CDR3 DNA sequence: TGCAGTGCTAGAGATGTTAGGTTTATCATAACTTTCTTT. The chain employs TRBV20-1 and TRBJ1-1; D is uncertain. Germline V gives CDR1 DFQATT, CDR2 SNEGSKA (reference sequence). V gave up 0 bases and J gave up 12 bases, with 17 bases separating them. The CDR3 contains 13 residues.

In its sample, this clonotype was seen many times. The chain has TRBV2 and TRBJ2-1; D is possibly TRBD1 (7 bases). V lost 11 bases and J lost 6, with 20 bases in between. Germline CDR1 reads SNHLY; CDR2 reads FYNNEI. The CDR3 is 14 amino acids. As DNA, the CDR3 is TGTGCCGGATGGACAGGTCGGGGGCTCAATGAGCAGTTCTTC. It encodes CAGWTGRGLNEQFF.

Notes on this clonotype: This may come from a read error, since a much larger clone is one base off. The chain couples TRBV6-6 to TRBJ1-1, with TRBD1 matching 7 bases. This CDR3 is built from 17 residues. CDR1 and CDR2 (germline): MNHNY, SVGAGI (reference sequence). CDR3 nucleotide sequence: TGTGCCATCAGTGAGTCGGGACAGAACTTTGGGAGGACTGAAGATTTCTTT. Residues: CAISESGQNFGRTEDFF.

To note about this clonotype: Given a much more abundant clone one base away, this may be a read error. DNA for the CDR3: TGCAGTGCAGAACAGGGATTGGGGACCCAGTACTTC. Amino acid sequence: CSAEQGLGTQYF. The chain is built from TRBV20-1 and TRBJ2-5; possibly TRBD1 for D (6 bases). CDR3 length equals 12 residues. Trimming left V 6 bases short and J 7 bases short, with 15 bases between. Looked up from germline, CDR1 is DFQATT and CDR2 is SNEGSKA (reference sequence).

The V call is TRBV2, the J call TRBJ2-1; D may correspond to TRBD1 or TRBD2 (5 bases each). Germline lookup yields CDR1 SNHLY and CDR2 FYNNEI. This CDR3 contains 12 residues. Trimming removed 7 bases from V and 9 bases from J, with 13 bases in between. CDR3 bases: TGTGCCAGCAATCTTGGGGGAATTGAGCAGTTCTTC. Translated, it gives CASNLGGIEQFF.

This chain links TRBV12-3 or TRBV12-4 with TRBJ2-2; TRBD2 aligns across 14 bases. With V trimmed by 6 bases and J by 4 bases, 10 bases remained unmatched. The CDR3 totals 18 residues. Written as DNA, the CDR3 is TGTGCCAGCAGAACAGAGGAGGGACTAGCGGGAGTCACCGGGGAGCTGTTTTTT. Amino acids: CASRTEEGLAGVTGELFF.

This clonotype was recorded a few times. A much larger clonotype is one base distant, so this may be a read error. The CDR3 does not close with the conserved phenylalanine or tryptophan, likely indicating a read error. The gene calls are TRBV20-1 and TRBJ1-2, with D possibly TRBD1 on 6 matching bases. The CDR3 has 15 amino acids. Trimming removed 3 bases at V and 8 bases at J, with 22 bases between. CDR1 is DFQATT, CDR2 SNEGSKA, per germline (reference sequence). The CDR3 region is CSASFGGRLVEGYTL. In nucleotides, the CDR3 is TGCAGTGCTAGTTTCGGGGGGCGGTTGGTGGAAGGCTACACCTTG.

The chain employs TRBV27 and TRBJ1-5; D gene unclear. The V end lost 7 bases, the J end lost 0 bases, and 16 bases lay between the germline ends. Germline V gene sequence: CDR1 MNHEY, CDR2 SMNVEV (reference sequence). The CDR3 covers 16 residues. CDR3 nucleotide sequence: TGTGCCAGCATTTCTCTAACCCCAGATAGCAATCAGCCCCAGCATTTT. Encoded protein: CASISLTPDSNQPQHF.

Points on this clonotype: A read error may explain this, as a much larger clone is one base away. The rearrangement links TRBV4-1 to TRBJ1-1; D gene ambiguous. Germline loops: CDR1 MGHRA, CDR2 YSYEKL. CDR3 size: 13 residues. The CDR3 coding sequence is TGCGCCAGCAGCCAAGGCGGAGCCACTAAAGCTTTCTTT. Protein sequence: CASSQGGATKAFF.

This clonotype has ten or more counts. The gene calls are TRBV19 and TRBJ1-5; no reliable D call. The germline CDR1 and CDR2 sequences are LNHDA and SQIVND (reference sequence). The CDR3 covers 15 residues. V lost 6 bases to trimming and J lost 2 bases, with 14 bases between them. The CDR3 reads CASSPRTEGNQPQHF. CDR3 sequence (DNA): TGTGCCAGTAGCCCCCGCACAGAGGGCAATCAGCCCCAGCATTTT.

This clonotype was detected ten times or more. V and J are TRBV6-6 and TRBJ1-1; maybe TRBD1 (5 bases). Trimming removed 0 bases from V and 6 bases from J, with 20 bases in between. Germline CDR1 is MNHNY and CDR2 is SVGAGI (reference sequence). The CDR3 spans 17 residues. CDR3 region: CASSYSYLPGGFPEAFF. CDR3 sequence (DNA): TGTGCCAGCAGTTACTCTTACCTCCCCGGGGGATTCCCTGAAGCTTTCTTT.

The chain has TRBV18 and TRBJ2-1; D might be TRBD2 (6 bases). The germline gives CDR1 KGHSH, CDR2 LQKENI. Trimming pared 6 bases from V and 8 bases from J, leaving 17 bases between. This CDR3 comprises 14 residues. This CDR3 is CASSPGPRRDEQFF. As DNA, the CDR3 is TGTGCCAGCTCCCCCGGGCCACGGAGGGATGAGCAGTTCTTC.

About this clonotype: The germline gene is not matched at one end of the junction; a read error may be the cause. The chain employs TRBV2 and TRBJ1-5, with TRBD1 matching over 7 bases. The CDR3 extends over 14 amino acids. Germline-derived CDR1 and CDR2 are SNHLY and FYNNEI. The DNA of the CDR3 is TGTGCCAGCAGGGGGGACAGTTCCAATCAGCACCAGCATTTT. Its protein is CASRGDSSNQHQHF.